Listed below are T cell receptor beta chains from one sample, sequenced in a study of blood T cell repertoires in COVID-19. Profiling relied on immunoSEQ multiplex PCR, and the TCRdb table lists in-frame clones only, not all of them. This sample has approximately 240,000 clones, with about 86% found just once. Sequenced input: PBMCs or T cells enriched from blood (not recorded which). The receptors here all came from a woman aged 45-59 years in a cohort exposed to, infected with or recovered from COVID-19 (not recorded which). Each CDR3 is given with its conserved first and last residue. The D gene is left open where the match is weak. A row's size may be missing; if present it is once, few, many or a size class.

length	size	V	J	D	DNA	CDR3
13	once	TRBV6-2/TRBV6-3	TRBJ1-6	NA	TGTGCCAGCAGTTACGGGCAAGATTCACCCCTCCACTTT	CASSYGQDSPLHF
15	NA	TRBV9	TRBJ1-1	NA	TGTGCCAGCAGCGCGAGCCCCGCGGCGAACACTGAAGCTTTCTTT	CASSASPAANTEAFF
15	NA	TRBV7-2	TRBJ2-1	TRBD1	TGTGCCAGCAGCTTGACGGGACAGGGGCTCTATGAGCAGTTCTTC	CASSLTGQGLYEQFF
18	NA	TRBV24-1	TRBJ2-5	TRBD2	TGTGCCACCAGTGATTTTCAAAGCCGGGACTACAAACAAGAGACCCAGTACTTC	CATSDFQSRDYKQETQYF
16	few	TRBV5-1	TRBJ2-7	NA	TGCGCCAGCAGCTTGTCTGGCGGCGGTTCGACCTACGAGCAGTACTTC	CASSLSGGGSTYEQYF
13	NA	TRBV27	TRBJ2-7	TRBD1	TGTGCCAGCAGTCCTGCAGGGGGTGGCGAGCAGTACTTC	CASSPAGGGEQYF
16	few	TRBV7-3	TRBJ2-5	NA	TGTGCCAGCAGCCTTGGACAGGGAGGGGGTCAAGAGACCCAGTACTTC	CASSLGQGGGQETQYF
13	NA	TRBV29-1	TRBJ2-1	TRBD1	TGCAGCGTTGCTGGGACAGCCTACAATGAGCAGTTCTTC	CSVAGTAYNEQFF
16	NA	TRBV5-8	TRBJ2-2	TRBD1	TGTGCCAGCAGCCCGAAAATGGGGACAGGGTCCGGGGAGCTGTTTTTT	CASSPKMGTGSGELFF
16	few	TRBV27	TRBJ2-7	NA	TGTGCCAGCAGTTTGGCTATAGGGGTTAACGGCTACGAGCAGTACTTC	CASSLAIGVNGYEQYF
13	NA	TRBV7-2	TRBJ2-1	NA	TGTGCCAGCAGCGGTCGAAACAGGGATGAGCAGTTCTTC	CASSGRNRDEQFF
13	few	TRBV12-3/TRBV12-4	TRBJ1-1	NA	TGTGCCAGCAGTGAAGCCTCCAGGGATGGAGCTTTCTTT	CASSEASRDGAFF